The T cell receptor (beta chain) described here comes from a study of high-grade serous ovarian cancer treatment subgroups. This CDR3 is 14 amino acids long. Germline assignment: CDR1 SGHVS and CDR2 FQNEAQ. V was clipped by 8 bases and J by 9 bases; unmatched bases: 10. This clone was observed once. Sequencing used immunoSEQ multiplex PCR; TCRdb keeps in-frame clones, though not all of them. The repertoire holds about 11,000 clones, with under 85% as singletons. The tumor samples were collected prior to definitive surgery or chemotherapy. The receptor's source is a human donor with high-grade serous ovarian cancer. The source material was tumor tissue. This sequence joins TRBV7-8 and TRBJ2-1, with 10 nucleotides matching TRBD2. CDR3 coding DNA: TGTGCCAGCCGTGGGGGGCTAGCGGGAGCTGAGCAGTTCTTC. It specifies CASRGGLAGAEQFF. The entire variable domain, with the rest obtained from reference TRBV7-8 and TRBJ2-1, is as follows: GAGVSQSPRYKVAKRGQDVALRCDPISGHVSLFWYQQALGQGPEFLTYFQNEAQLDKSGLPSDRFFAERPEGSVSTLKIQRTQQEDSAVYLCASRGGLAGAEQFFGPGTRLTVL.